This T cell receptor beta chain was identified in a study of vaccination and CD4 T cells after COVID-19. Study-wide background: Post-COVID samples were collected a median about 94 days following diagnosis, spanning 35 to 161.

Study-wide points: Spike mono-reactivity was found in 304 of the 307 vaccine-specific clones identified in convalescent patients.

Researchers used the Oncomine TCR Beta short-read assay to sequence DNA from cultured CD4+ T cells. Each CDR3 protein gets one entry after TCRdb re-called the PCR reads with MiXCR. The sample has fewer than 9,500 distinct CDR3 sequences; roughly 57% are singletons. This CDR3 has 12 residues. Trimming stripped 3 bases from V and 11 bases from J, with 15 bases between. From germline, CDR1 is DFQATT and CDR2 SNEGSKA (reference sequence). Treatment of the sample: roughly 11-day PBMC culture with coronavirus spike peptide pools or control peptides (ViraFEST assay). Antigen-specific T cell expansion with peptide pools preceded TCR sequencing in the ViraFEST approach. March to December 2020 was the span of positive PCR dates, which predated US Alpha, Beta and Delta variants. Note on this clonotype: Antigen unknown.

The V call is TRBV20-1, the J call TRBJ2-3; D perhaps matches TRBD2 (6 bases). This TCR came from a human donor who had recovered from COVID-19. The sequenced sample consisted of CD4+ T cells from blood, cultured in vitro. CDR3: CSARPREVGQYF. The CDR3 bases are TGCAGTGCTAGGCCTAGGGAGGTGGGGCAGTATTTT.